This entry lists 2 T cell receptor beta chains sequenced from one sample in a study of blood T cell repertoires in COVID-19. Clones were sequenced by immunoSEQ multiplex PCR, and TCRdb holds only the in-frame ones, with some missing. Of approximately 84,000 clones in the sample, over 80% were seen once. The sequencing sample was made of peripheral blood. The receptors stem from a woman of 80 years or more with acute or convalescent COVID-19.

The chain links TRBV6-6 to TRBJ1-4, with 8 bases lining up with TRBD1. There are 15 residues in the CDR3. Trimming at V came to 6 bases and at J to 3 bases, leaving 6 bases not matched to a gene. Germline CDR1 reads MNHNY; CDR2 reads SVGAGI (reference sequence). The CDR3 nucleotides read TGTGCCAGCAGCCAGGGGGCGGGGTCTAATGAAAAACTGTTTTTT. Translated, it gives CASSQGAGSNEKLFF.

This sequence joins TRBV7-3 and TRBJ2-7; TRBD1 matches at 7 bases. CDR1 SGHTA and CDR2 FQGTGA come from the germline V gene. V dropped 4 bases and J dropped 7; count of bases not matched to a gene: 7. The CDR3 is 13 amino acids. CDR3 region: CASSSTGTAEQYF. CDR3 nucleotides: TGTGCCAGCAGCTCGACAGGGACAGCTGAGCAGTACTTC.